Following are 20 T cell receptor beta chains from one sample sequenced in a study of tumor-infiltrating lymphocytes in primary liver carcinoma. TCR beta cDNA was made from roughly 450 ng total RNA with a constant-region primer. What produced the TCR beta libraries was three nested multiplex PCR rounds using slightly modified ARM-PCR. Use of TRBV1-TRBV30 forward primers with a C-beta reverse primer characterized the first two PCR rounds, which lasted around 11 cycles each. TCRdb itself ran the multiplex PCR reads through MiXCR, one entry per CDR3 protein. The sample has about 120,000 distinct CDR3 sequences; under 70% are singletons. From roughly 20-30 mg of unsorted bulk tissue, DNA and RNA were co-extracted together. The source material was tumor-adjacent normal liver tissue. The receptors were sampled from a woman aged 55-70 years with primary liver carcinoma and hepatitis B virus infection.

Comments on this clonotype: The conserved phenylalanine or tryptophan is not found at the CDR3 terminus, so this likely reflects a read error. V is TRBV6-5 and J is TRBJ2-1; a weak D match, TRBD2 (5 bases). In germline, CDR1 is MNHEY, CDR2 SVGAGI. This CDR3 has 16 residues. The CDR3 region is CTSSYEGKLSYNEQFV. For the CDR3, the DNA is TGTACCAGCAGTTACGAGGGCAAACTCTCCTACAATGAGCAGTTCGTC.

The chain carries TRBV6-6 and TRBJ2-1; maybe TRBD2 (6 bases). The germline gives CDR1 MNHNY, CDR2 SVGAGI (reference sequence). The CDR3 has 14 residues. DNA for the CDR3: TGTACTAGCACCCACGGGGGTTCCTACAATGAGCAGTTCTTC. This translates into CTSTHGGSYNEQFF.

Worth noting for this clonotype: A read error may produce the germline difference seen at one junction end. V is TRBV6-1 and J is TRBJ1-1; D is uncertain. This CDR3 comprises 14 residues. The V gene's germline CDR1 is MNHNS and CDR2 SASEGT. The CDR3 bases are TGTGCCTGCAGTGACCTGGGGTTGAACACTGAAGCTTTCTTT. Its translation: CACSDLGLNTEAFF.

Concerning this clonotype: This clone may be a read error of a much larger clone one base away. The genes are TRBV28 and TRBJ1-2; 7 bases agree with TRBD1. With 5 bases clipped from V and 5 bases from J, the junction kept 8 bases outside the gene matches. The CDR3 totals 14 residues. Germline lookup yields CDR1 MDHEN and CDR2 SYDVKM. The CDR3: CASSVDRPPYGYTF. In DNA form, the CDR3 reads TGTGCCAGCAGTGTGGACAGGCCCCCGTATGGCTACACCTTC.

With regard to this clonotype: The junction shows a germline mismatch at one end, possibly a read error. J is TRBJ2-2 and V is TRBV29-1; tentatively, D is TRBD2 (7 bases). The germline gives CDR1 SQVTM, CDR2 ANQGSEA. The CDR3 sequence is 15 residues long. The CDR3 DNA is TGCAGCGTTGAATCGGGGGGCGCGAACACCGGGGAGCCGATTTTT. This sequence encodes CSVESGGANTGEPIF.

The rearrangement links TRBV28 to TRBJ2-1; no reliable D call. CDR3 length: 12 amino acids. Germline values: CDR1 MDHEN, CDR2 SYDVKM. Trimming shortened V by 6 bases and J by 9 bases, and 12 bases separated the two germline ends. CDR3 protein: CASRAKAGEQFF. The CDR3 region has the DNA TGTGCCAGCAGGGCCAAGGCTGGTGAGCAGTTCTTC.

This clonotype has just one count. The CDR3 nucleotides are TGTGCCATCAGGGCGGACGGGTTTGGCTACACCTTC. This codes for CAIRADGFGYTF. This chain uses TRBV10-3 with TRBJ1-2; unclear D gene. The V and J ends lost 6 bases and 7 bases respectively, with 12 bases between them. The V gene's germline CDR1 is ENHRY and CDR2 SYGVKD. The length of the CDR3 is 12 residues.

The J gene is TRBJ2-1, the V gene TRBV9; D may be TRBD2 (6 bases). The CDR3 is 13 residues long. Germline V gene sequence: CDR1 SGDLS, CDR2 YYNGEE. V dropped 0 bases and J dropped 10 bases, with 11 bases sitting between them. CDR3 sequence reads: CASSVGAGLEQFF. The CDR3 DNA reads TGTGCCAGCAGCGTAGGCGCGGGGTTAGAGCAGTTCTTC.

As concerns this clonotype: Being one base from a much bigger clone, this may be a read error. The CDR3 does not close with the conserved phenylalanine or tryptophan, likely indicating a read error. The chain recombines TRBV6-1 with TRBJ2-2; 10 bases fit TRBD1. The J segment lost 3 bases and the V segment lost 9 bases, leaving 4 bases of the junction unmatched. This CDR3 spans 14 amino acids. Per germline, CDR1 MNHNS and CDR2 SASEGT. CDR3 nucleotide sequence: TGTGCCAGTGGGACAGGGGTAGACACCGGGGAGCTGTTTTCT. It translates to CASGTGVDTGELFS.

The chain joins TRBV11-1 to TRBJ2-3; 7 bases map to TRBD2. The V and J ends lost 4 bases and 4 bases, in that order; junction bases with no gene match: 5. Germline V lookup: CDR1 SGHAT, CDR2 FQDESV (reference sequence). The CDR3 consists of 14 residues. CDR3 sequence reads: CASSSGGSPDTQYF. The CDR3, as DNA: TGTGCCAGCAGCTCGGGCGGGAGCCCAGATACGCAGTATTTT.

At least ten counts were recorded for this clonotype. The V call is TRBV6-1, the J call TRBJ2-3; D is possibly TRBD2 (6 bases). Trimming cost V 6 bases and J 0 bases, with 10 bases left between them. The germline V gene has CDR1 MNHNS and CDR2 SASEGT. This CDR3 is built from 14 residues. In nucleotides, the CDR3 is TGTGCCAGCAGCTTAGCGGTTAGCACAGATACGCAGTATTTT. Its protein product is CASSLAVSTDTQYF.

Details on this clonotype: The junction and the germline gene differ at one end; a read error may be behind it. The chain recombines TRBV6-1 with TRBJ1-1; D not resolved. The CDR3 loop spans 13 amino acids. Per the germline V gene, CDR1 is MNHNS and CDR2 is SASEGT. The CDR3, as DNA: TGTGTCAGCAGTTCTTACAGAGACACTGAAGCCTTCTTT. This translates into CVSSSYRDTEAFF.

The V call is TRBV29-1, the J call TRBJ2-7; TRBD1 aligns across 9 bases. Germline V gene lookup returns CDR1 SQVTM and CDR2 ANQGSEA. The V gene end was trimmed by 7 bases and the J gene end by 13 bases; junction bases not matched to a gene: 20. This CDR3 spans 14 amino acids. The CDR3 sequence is CSARRDREGYGHYF. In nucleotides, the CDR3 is TGCAGCGCCAGAAGGGACAGGGAGGGCTACGGGCACTACTTC.

The DNA of the CDR3 is TGCATCGCCCAGTATGGTCAGCACACTGAAGCTTTCTTT. The encoded protein is CIAQYGQHTEAFF. This chain joins TRBV29-1 and TRBJ1-1; D unclear. This CDR3 spans 13 amino acids. Germline assignment: CDR1 SQVTM and CDR2 ANQGSEA.

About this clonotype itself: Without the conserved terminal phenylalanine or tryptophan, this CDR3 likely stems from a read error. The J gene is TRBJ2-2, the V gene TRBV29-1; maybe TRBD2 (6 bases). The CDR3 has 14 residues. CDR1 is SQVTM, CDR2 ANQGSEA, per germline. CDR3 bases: TGCAGCGTTGGTCCCGGAGGTAACACCGGGGGGCTGTTTTAT. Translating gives CSVGPGGNTGGLFY.

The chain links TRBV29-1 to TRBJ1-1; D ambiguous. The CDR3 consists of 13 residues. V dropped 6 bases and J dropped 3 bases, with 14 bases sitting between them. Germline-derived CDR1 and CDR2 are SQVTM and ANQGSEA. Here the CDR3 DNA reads TGCAGCGTGCTGGCAGGCGGTGACACTGAAGCTTTCTTT. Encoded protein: CSVLAGGDTEAFF.

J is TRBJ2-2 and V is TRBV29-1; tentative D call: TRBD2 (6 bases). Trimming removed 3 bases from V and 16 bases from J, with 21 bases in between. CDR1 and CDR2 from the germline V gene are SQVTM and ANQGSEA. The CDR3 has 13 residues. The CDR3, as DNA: TGCAGCGTTGACGGCGGGGTACCCGGGGATCCGTTTTTT. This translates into CSVDGGVPGDPFF.

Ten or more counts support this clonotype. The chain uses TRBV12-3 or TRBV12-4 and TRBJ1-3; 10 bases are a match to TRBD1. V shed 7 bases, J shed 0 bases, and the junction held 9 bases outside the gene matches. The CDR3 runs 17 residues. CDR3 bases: TGTGCCAGCACTCCACCCGGGACAGGGGCCTCTGGAAACACCATATATTTT. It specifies CASTPPGTGASGNTIYF.

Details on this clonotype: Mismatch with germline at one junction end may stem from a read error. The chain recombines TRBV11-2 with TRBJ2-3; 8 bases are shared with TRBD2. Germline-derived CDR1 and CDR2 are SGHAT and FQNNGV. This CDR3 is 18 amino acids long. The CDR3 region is CVSNSPLTGTSYPDTQYF. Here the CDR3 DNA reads TGTGTCAGCAACTCCCCCCTTACCGGGACTAGTTATCCAGATACGCAGTATTTT.

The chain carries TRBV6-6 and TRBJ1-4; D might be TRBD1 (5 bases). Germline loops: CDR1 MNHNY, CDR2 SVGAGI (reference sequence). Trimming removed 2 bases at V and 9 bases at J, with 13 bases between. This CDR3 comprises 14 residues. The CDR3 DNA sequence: TGTGCCAGCAGTTACGGGACGGCGGGTAAAAAACTGTTTTTT. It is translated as CASSYGTAGKKLFF.